This TCR beta chain came from a study of CD8 T cells in Susac syndrome. The CDR3 extends over 12 amino acids. Trimming took 2 bases from V and 3 from J, leaving 4 bases between them. Germline CDR1 SEHNR, CDR2 FQNEAQ (reference sequence). Sequencing of TCR beta was performed on blood CD8+ T cells and on blood CD4+ T cells. RNA totalling about 0.5 to 1 ug underwent reverse transcription with random hexamers. TCRdb processed the immunoSEQ multiplex PCR reads anew with MiXCR; each CDR3 protein has one entry. The table records 150,000 to 190,000 distinct CDR3 sequences, nearly 97% of them present only once.

The TCR originated in a human donor with multiple sclerosis. The V and J genes are TRBV7-9 and TRBJ1-1, with D unclear. The sequencing sample was made of CD8+ T cells from PBMCs. In nucleotides, the CDR3 is TGTGCCAGCAGCTTATACGACACTGAAGCTTTCTTT. It yields the protein CASSLYDTEAFF.